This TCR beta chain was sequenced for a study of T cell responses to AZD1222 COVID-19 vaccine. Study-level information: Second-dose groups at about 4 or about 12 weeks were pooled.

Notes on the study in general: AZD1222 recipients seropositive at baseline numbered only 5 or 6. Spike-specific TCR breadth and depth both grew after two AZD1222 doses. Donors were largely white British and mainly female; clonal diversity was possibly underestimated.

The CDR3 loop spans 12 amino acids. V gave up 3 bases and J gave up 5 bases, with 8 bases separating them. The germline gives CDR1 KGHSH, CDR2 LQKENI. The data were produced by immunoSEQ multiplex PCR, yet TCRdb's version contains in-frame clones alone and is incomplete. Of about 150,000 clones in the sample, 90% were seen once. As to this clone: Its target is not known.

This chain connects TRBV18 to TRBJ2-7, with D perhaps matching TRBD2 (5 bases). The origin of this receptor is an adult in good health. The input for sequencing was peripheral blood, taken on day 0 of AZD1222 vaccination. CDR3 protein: CASSPTGNEQYF. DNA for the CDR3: TGTGCCAGCTCACCTACGGGGAACGAGCAGTACTTC. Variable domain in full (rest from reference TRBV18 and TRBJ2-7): NAGVMQNPRHLVRRRGQEARLRCSPMKGHSHVYWYRQLPEEGLKFMVYLQKENIIDESGMPKERFSAEFPKEGPSILRIQQVVRGDSAAYFCASSPTGNEQYFGPGTRLTVT.